The 14 T cell receptor beta chains below all came from one sample that was sequenced in a study of blood T cells in healthy people across ages. Sample-barcoded 5' priming and a J-beta primer mix drove a second PCR of 7 to 11 cycles. TCRdb passed the 5' RACE reads through MiXCR, listing each CDR3 protein once. The table shows more than 900,000 distinct CDR3 sequences, with around 29% occurring only once. These same data were also listed under a study on T cells of mothers and their children.

Sequences were obtained from blood. These receptors all come from a woman in her forties in good health.

In this sample, this clonotype turned up a few times. The J gene is TRBJ2-4, the V gene TRBV20-1; weak D call: TRBD2 (6 bases). The CDR3 runs to 14 residues. Germline values: CDR1 DFQATT, CDR2 SNEGSKA (reference sequence). V lost 0 bases and J lost 13, with 19 bases in between. CDR3 in DNA: TGCAGTGCTAGAGATCCCGGGGGAGGAGGGGAGCAGTACTTC. Its protein is CSARDPGGGGEQYF.

The chain employs TRBV7-9 and TRBJ2-2; D possibly uses TRBD1 or TRBD2 (5 bases each). The length of the CDR3 is 16 residues. V shed 4 bases and J shed 3 bases, with 15 bases lying between them. The germline V gene encodes CDR1 SEHNR and CDR2 FQNEAQ (reference sequence). The CDR3 DNA sequence: TGTGCCAGCAGCTCCCTCGAGGGGCCCTACACCGGGGAGCTGTTTTTT. This translates into CASSSLEGPYTGELFF.

This clonotype was seen at least ten times. The chain carries TRBV3-1 and TRBJ2-1; no clear D gene. V was pared by 5 bases and J by 4 bases, with 15 bases between. This CDR3 spans 15 amino acids. The germline gives CDR1 LGHDT, CDR2 YNNKEL (reference sequence). The CDR3 region is CASSYDNAGYNEQFF. CDR3 DNA: TGTGCCAGCAGCTACGACAATGCCGGATACAATGAGCAGTTCTTC.

About this clonotype itself: With a much larger clone just one base away, this may be a read error. The chain uses TRBV15 and TRBJ2-1; 7 bases are shared with TRBD2. V gave up 3 bases and J gave up 10 bases; unmatched junction bases: 9. This CDR3 is built from 14 residues. Per germline, CDR1 LNHNV and CDR2 YYDKDF (reference sequence). CDR3 sequence: CATSSDGGGREQFF. The CDR3, as DNA: TGTGCCACCAGCAGCGATGGGGGGGGACGCGAGCAGTTCTTC.

This clonotype was observed many times. The chain's CDR3 is CASSLAATGDNEQFF. The CDR3 nucleotides read TGCGCCAGCAGCTTGGCCGCCACAGGGGACAATGAGCAGTTCTTC. V usage is TRBV5-1 and J usage is TRBJ2-1; 7 bases are shared with TRBD1. The trim removed 0 bases at V and 5 bases at J, leaving 5 bases unmatched. This CDR3 spans 15 amino acids. CDR1 is SGHRS and CDR2 is YFSETQ in the germline V gene.

In this sample, this clonotype turned up a few times. The chain recombines TRBV11-2 with TRBJ1-5; the D gene is possibly TRBD1 (6 bases). There are 14 residues in the CDR3. Trimming took off 5 bases at V and 7 bases at J, with 15 bases between the two ends. CDR1 and CDR2 (germline): SGHAT, FQNNGV. DNA for the CDR3: TGTGCCAGCAGCCCGGCGGGGGCGAGACAGCCCCAGCATTTT. It is translated as CASSPAGARQPQHF.

This clonotype was seen ten or more times. The rearrangement uses TRBV12-3 or TRBV12-4 and TRBJ1-2; no clear D gene. The V gene lost 3 bases and the J gene lost 5 bases, with 7 bases spanning the gap. The CDR3 extends over 12 amino acids. The CDR3 here is CASSFTEYGYTF. Here the CDR3 DNA reads TGTGCCAGCAGTTTTACCGAGTATGGCTACACCTTC.

This clonotype has a handful of counts. The chain recombines TRBV19 with TRBJ1-1; D gene unclear. This CDR3 is built from 14 residues. The germline V gene has CDR1 LNHDA and CDR2 SQIVND (reference sequence). Deletions cut 4 bases from V and 3 bases from J, with 12 bases between. CDR3 sequence: CASSTEGGYTEAFF. CDR3 in DNA: TGTGCCAGTAGTACAGAGGGAGGGTACACTGAAGCTTTCTTT.

This clonotype was detected a few times. The CDR3: CASSLAQTGSTEAFF. In DNA, the CDR3 is TGCGCCAGCAGCTTGGCTCAGACAGGGTCCACTGAAGCTTTCTTT. The chain carries TRBV5-1 and TRBJ1-1; 7 bases agree with TRBD1. Trimming took 0 bases from V and 4 from J; bases not matched to a gene: 6. There are 15 residues in the CDR3. Germline CDR1 SGHRS, CDR2 YFSETQ. Supplemented by reference TRBV5-1 and TRBJ1-1, the full variable domain reads KAGVTQTPRYLIKTRGQQVTLSCSPISGHRSVSWYQQTPGQGLQFLFEYFSETQRNKGNFPGRFSGRQFSNSRSEMNVSTLELGDSALYLCASSLAQTGSTEAFFGQGTRLTVV.

The CDR3 here is CASSPFPTFARTAYGYTF. Written as DNA, the CDR3 is TGTGCCAGCAGCCCATTCCCAACATTCGCCCGGACAGCCTATGGCTACACCTTC. V gene TRBV3-1 combines with J gene TRBJ1-2; weak D call: TRBD1 (6 bases). V was trimmed by 4 bases and J by 4 bases, leaving 25 bases between them. Germline CDR1 reads LGHDT; CDR2 reads YNNKEL (reference sequence). The CDR3 contains 18 residues.

The chain uses TRBV7-2 and TRBJ2-1; perhaps TRBD2 as D (6 bases). The CDR3 spans 15 residues. V was cut by 6 bases and J by 0 bases, with 12 bases left in between. Per the germline V gene, CDR1 is SGHTA and CDR2 is FQGNSA. CDR3 DNA sequence: TGTGCCAGCAGACGCGGGGCAGACTCCTACAATGAGCAGTTCTTC. Protein product: CASRRGADSYNEQFF.

This rearrangement joins TRBV27 to TRBJ2-3; 7 positions agree with TRBD1. The CDR3 extends over 12 amino acids. CDR1 and CDR2 (germline): MNHEY, SMNVEV (reference sequence). With V trimmed by 9 bases and J by 4 bases, 4 bases remained unmatched. The chain's CDR3 is CARIDRADTQYF. The CDR3 DNA reads as TGTGCCAGAATAGACAGGGCAGATACGCAGTATTTT.

The rearrangement links TRBV29-1 to TRBJ1-2; D is undetermined. Germline lookup yields CDR1 SQVTM and CDR2 ANQGSEA. This CDR3 contains 13 residues. V was shortened by 0 bases and J by 2 bases, with 7 bases between the two germline ends. CDR3 sequence reads: CSVEEFLNYGYTF. The CDR3 nucleotides are TGCAGCGTTGAAGAGTTCCTAAACTATGGCTACACCTTC.

This clonotype was seen many times. The rearrangement joins TRBV7-3 to TRBJ2-7; possibly TRBD2 for D (5 bases). The CDR3 consists of 13 residues. V gave up 2 bases and J gave up 6 bases, with 11 bases separating them. Germline V gene sequence: CDR1 SGHTA, CDR2 FQGTGA. The CDR3 loop reads CASSLFRGSEQYF. The CDR3 bases are TGTGCCAGCAGCTTATTCCGGGGTTCCGAGCAGTACTTC.